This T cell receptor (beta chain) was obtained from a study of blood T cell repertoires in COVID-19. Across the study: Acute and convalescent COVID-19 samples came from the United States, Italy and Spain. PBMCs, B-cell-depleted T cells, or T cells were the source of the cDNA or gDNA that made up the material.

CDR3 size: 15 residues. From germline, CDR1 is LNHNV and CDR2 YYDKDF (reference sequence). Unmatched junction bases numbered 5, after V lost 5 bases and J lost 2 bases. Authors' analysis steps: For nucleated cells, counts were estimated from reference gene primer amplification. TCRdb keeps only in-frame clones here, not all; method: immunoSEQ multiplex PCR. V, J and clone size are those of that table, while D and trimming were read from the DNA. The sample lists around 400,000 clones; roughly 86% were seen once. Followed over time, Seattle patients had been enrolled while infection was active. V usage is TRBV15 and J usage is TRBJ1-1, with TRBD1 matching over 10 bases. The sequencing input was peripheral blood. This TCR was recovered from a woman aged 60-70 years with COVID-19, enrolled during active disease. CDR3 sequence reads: CATSARQGANTEAFF. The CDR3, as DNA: TGTGCCACCAGCGCACGACAGGGGGCAAACACTGAAGCTTTCTTT.